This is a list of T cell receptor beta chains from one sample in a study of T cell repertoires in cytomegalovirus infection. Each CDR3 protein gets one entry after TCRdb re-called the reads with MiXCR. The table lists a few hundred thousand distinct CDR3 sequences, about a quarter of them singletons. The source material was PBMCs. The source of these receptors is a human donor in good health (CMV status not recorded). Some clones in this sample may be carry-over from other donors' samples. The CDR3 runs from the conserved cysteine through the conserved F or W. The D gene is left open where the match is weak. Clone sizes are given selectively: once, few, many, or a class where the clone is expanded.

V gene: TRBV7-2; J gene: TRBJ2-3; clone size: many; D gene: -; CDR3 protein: CASSPGTQQYTQYF; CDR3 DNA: TGTGCCAGCAGCCCCGGGACTCAACAATATACGCAGTATTTT
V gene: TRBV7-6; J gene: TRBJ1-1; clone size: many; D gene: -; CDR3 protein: CASSLVSGATEAFF; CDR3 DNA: TGTGCCAGCAGCTTAGTTTCGGGGGCGACTGAAGCTTTCTTT
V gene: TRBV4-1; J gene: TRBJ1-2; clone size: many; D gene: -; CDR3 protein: CASSQDEARSSYGYTF; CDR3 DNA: TGCGCCAGCAGCCAAGATGAGGCCAGATCTAGCTATGGCTACACCTTC
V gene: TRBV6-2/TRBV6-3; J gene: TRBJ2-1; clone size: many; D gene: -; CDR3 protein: CASSRTYNEQFF; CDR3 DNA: TGTGCCAGCAGCAGAACCTACAATGAGCAGTTCTTC
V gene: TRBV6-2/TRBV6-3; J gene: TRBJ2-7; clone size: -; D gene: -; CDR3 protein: CASSYFDSHEQYF; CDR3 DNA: TGTGCCAGCAGTTACTTCGACTCTCACGAGCAGTACTTC
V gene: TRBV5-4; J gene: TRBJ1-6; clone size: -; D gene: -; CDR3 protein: CASSLRGPRTSPLHF; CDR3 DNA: TGTGCCAGCAGCTTGCGGGGACCGCGAACTTCACCCCTCCACTTT
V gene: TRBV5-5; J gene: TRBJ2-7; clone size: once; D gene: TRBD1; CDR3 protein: CASSLLPGQGFSYEQYF; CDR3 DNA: TGTGCCAGCAGCTTGCTACCGGGACAGGGCTTCTCCTACGAGCAGTACTTC
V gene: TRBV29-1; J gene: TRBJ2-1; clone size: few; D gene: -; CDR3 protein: CSVVPRSYNEQFF; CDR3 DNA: TGCAGCGTTGTCCCTCGCTCCTACAATGAGCAGTTCTTC
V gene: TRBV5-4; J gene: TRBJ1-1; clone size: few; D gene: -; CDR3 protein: CASSFSGQMNTEAFF; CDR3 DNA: TGTGCCAGCAGCTTTTCAGGGCAAATGAACACTGAAGCTTTCTTT
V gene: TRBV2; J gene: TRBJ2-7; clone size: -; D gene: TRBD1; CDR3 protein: CASSPKPGQAPYEQYF; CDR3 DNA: TGTGCCAGCAGTCCCAAACCGGGACAGGCCCCCTACGAGCAGTACTTC